The clone carrying this TCR beta chain was recorded many times. Its antigen remains unidentified. A quantitative 5'-RACE method, one with molecular barcodes, was used to make TCR beta libraries. Each CDR3 protein is one row after TCRdb ran MiXCR on the 5' RACE reads. This table holds 200,000 to 250,000 distinct CDR3 sequences, around 16% found once. Losses at the gene ends were 6 bases for V and 3 bases for J; bases not matched to a gene: 1. The CDR3 covers 14 residues. The entry originates in a study of CD8 T cells in ankylosing spondylitis. Study results and caveats: The disease-linked clones had a CD8+ phenotype and low blood frequencies. Researchers reportedly found disease-linked clones significantly enriched in matched ankylosing spondylitis synovial fluid. In ankylosing spondylitis blood, a motif of roughly eight highly homologous TCR beta variants appeared characteristic. Prior work had noted some motif variants in reactive arthritis blood and synovial fluid.

The specimen was blood, either unsorted or a sorted T cell fraction (not recorded which). The receptor was derived from a male donor with ankylosing spondylitis. V usage is TRBV12-3 or TRBV12-4 and J usage is TRBJ2-1, with 11 positions matching TRBD2. The CDR3 bases are TGTGCCAGCAGGACTAGCGGGGTCTACAATGAGCAGTTCTTC. This sequence encodes CASRTSGVYNEQFF.